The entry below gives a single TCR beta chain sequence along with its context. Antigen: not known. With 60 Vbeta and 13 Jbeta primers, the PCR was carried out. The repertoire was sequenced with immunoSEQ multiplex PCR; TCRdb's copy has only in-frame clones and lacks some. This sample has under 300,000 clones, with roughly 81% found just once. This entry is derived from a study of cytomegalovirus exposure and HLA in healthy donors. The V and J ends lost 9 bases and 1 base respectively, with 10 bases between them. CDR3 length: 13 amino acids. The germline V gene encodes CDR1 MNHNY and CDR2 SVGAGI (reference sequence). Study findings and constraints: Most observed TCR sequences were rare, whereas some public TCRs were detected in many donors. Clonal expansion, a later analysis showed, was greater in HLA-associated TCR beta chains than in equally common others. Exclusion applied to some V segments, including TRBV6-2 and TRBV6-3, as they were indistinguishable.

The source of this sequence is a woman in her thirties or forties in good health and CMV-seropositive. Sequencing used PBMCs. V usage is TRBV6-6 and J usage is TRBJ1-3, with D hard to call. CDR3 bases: TGTGCCAGTTGGGTCGGGTCTGGAAACACCATATATTTT. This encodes CASWVGSGNTIYF.